This T cell receptor (beta chain) was recovered during a study of blood T cell repertoires in COVID-19. Study at large: The United States, Italy and Spain were the sources of the acute and convalescent COVID-19 samples.

The CDR3 runs to 16 residues. Deletions cut 6 bases from V and 3 bases from J, with 17 bases between. Per germline, CDR1 MGHDK and CDR2 SYGVNS. In the study's own analysis: Estimates of nucleated cell counts were drawn from the amplification of reference gene primers. Method: immunoSEQ multiplex PCR; TCRdb's copy keeps in-frame clones and lacks some. D and trimming come from the DNA, and the V and J calls and clone size come from that table. Found here are some 170,000 clones, 75% to 90% of them singletons; the top ten hold roughly 9.2%. The sequenced sample was peripheral blood. J is TRBJ2-2 and V is TRBV25-1, with D possibly being TRBD1 (5 bases). This TCR was sampled from a woman aged 80 or over with active or convalescent COVID-19. CDR3 in DNA: TGTGCCAGCAGACCGTCGGTAGTAGGGGACACCGGGGAGCTGTTTTTT. This codes for CASRPSVVGDTGELFF.